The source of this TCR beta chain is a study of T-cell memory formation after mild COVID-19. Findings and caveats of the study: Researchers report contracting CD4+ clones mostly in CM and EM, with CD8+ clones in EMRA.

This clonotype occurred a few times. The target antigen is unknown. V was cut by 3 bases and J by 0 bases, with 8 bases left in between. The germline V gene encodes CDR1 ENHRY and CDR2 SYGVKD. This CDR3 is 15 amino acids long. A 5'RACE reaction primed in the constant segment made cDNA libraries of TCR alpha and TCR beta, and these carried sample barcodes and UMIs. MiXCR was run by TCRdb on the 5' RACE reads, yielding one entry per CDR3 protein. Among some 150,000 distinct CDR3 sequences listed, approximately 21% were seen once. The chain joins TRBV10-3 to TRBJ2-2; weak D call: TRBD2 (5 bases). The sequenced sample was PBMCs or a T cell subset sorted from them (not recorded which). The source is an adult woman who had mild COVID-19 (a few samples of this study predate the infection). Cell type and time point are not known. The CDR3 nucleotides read TGTGCCATCAGTGAAGGACTGGCGAACACCGGGGAGCTGTTTTTT. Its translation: CAISEGLANTGELFF.